A single T cell receptor beta chain is shown here with its context. Antigen specificity is unknown. This sample is drawn from a study of long-term antiretroviral therapy in people with HIV. The immunoSEQ assay was v3.0, run at survey level. Repertoires were generated with immunoSEQ multiplex PCR, while TCRdb's copy carries only in-frame clones and drops some. The table includes around 16,000 clones, around four fifths detected once. Regarding the study as a whole: Clones that had undergone expansion before ART prevailed in the repertoire throughout all time points.

V was pared by 7 bases and J by 3 bases, with 10 bases between. The length of the CDR3 is 13 residues. Germline V CDR1 and CDR2: WNHNN, SYGVQD (reference sequence). The content of samples before DNA extraction was roughly 1-10 million cryopreserved PBMC. This receptor was taken from a man aged 35 to 55 with HIV. The sequencing here drew on unsorted PBMCs, taken 2.1 years after starting antiretroviral therapy. The chain carries TRBV10-1 and TRBJ1-5; D call uncertain. The CDR3 region has the DNA TGCGCCAGCACCGTGCACCTCAATCAGCCCCAGCATTTT. Encoded protein: CASTVHLNQPQHF.